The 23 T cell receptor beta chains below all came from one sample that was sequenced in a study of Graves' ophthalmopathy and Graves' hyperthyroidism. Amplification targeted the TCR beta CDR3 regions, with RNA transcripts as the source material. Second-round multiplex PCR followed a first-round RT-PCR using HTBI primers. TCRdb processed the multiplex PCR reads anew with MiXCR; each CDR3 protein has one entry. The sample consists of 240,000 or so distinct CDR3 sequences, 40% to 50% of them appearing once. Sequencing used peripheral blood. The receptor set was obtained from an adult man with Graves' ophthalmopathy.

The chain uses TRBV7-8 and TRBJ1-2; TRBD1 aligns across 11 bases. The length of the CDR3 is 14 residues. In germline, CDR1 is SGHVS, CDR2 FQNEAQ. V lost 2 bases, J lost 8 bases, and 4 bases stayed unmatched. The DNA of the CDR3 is TGTGCCAGCAGCTTACCGGGACAGGGGGGGGGCTACACCTTC. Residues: CASSLPGQGGGYTF.

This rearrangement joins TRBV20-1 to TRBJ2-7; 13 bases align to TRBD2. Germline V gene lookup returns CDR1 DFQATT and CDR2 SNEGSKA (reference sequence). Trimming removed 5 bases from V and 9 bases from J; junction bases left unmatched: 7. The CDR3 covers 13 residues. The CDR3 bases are TGCAGTGCTGGACTAGCGGGGGAAAATACGCAGTACTTC. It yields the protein CSAGLAGENTQYF.

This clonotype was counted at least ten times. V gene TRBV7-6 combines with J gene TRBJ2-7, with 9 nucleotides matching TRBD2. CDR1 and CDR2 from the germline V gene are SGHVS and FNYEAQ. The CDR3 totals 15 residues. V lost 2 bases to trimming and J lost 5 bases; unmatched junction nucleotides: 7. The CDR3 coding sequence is TGTGCCAGCAGCTTAATGGCGGGAGGGCCGAACGAGCAGTACTTC. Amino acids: CASSLMAGGPNEQYF.

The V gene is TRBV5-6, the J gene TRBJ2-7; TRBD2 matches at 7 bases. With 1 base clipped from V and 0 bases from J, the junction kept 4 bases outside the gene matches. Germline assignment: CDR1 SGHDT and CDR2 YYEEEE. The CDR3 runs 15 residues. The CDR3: CASSLIGRPSYEQYF. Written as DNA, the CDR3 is TGTGCCAGCAGCTTGATCGGGAGGCCCTCCTACGAGCAGTACTTC.

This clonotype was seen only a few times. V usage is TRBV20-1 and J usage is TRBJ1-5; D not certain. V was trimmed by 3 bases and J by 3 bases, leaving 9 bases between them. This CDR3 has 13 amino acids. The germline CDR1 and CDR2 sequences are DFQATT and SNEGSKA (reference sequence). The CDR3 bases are TGCAGTGCTAGGAGCAGTTTCAATCAGCCCCAGCATTTT. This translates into CSARSSFNQPQHF.

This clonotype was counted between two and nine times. CDR3 DNA sequence: TGTGCCAGCAGTGCCGTGGGGACAGGCAAAGGGACCCAGTACTTC. The encoded protein is CASSAVGTGKGTQYF. The genes are TRBV2 and TRBJ2-5; 8 bases align to TRBD1. The length of the CDR3 is 15 residues. Per the germline V gene, CDR1 is SNHLY and CDR2 is FYNNEI. Trimming at V came to 4 bases and at J to 7 bases, leaving 11 bases not matched to a gene.

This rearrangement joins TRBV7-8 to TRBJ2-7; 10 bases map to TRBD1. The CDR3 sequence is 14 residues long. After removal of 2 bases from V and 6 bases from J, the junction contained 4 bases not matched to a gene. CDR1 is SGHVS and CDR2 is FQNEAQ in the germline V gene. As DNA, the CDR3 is TGTGCCAGCAGCTTACCCGGGACAGGGGCCGAGCAGTACTTC. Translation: CASSLPGTGAEQYF.

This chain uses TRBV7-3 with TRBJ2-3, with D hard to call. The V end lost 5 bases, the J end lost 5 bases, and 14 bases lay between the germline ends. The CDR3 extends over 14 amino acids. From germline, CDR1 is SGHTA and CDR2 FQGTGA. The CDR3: CASSQSGLGDTQYF. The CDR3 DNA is TGTGCCAGCAGCCAATCCGGCCTAGGAGATACGCAGTATTTT.

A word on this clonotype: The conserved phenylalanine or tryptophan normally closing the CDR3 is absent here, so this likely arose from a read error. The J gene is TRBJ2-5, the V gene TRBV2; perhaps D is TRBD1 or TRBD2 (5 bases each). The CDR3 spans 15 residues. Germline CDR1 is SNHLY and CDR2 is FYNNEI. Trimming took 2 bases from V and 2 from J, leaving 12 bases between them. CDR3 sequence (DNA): TGTGCCAGCAGTGAAATGAGGGACCCACAAGAGACCCAGTACCTC. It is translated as CASSEMRDPQETQYL.

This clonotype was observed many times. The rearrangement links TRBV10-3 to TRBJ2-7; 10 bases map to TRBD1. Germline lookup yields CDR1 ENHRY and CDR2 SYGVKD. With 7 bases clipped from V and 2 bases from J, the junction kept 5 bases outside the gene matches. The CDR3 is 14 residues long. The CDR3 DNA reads TGTGCCATCACGCCGGGACAGGGGACCTACGAGCAGTACTTC. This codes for CAITPGQGTYEQYF.

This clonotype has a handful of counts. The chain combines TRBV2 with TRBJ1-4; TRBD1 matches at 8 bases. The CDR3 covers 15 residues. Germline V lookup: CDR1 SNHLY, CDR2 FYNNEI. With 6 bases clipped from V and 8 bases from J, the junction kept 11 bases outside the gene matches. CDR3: CASRTGTGSGEKLFF. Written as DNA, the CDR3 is TGTGCCAGCAGAACCGGGACAGGATCGGGAGAAAAACTGTTTTTT.

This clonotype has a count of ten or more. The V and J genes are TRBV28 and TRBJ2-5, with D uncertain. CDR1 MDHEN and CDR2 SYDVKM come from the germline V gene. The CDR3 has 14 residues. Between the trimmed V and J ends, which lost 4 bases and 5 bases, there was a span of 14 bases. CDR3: CASSSIAQRETQYF. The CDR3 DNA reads TGTGCCAGCAGTTCCATTGCCCAGCGTGAGACCCAGTACTTC.

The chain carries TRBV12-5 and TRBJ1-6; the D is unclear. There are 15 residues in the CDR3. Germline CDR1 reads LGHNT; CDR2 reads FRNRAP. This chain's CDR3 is CASTTPGLTNSPLHF. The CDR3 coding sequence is TGTGCCAGCACCACGCCGGGCCTAACTAATTCACCCCTCCACTTT.

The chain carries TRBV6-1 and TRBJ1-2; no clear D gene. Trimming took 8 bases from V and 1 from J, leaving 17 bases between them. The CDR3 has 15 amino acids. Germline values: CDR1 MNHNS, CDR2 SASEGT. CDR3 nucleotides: TGTGCCAGCGAGGACGGCTACAGTTATAACTATGGCTACACCTTC. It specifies CASEDGYSYNYGYTF.

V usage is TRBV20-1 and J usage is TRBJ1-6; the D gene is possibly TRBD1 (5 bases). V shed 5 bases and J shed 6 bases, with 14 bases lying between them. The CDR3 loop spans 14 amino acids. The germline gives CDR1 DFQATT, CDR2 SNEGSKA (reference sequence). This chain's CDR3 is CSAEKTDPNSPLHF. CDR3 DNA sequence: TGCAGTGCTGAAAAGACAGATCCTAATTCACCCCTCCACTTT.

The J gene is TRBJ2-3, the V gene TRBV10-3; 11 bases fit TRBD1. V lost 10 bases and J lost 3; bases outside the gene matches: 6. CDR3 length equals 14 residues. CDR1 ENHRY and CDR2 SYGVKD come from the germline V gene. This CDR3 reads CASRDRGSTDTQYF. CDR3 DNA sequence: TGTGCCAGCAGGGACAGGGGGTCGACAGATACGCAGTATTTT.

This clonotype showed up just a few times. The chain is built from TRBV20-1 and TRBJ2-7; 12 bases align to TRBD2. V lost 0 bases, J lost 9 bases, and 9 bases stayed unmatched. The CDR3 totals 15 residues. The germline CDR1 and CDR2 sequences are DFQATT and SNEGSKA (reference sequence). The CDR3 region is CSARDPSGRAGRQYF. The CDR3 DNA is TGCAGTGCTAGAGATCCTAGCGGGAGGGCCGGTCGGCAGTACTTC.

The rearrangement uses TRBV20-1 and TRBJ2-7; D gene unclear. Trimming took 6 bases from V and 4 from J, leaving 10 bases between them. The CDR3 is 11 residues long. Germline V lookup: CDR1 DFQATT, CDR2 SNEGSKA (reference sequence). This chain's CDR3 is CSARKDYEQYF. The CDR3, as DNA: TGCAGTGCGAGAAAAGATTACGAGCAGTACTTC.

This chain's CDR3 is CASSEGRAGNTIYF. For the CDR3, the DNA is TGTGCCAGCAGTGAAGGGAGAGCCGGAAACACCATATATTTT. The chain uses TRBV2 and TRBJ1-3; D not certain. V lost 1 base to trimming and J lost 4 bases, with 8 bases between them. The CDR3 is made up of 14 amino acids. CDR1 is SNHLY, CDR2 FYNNEI, per germline. Together with reference TRBV2 and TRBJ1-3, the CDR3 gives the full variable domain: EPEVTQTPSHQVTQMGQEVILRCVPISNHLYFYWYRQILGQKVEFLVSFYNNEISEKSEIFDDQFSVERPDGSNFTLKIRSTKLEDSAMYFCASSEGRAGNTIYFGEGSWLTVV.

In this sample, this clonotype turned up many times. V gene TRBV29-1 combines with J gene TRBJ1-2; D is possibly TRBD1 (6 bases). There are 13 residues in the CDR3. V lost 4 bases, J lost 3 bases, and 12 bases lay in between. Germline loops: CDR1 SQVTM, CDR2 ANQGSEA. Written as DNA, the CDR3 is TGCAGCGTTGGAGGGGGTGCGGACTATGGCTACACCTTC. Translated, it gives CSVGGGADYGYTF.

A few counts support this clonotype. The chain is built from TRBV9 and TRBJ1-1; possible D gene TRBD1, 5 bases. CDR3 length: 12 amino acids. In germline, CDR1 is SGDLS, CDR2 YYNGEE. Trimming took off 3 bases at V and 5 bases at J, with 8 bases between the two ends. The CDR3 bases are TGTGCCAGCAGCGGGGGGTTAACTGAAGCTTTCTTT. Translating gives CASSGGLTEAFF.

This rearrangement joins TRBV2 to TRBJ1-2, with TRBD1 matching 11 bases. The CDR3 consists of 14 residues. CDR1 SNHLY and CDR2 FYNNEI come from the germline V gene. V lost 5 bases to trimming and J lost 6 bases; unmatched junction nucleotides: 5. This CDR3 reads CASSPGQGANGYTF. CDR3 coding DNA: TGTGCCAGCAGTCCCGGACAGGGGGCAAATGGCTACACCTTC.

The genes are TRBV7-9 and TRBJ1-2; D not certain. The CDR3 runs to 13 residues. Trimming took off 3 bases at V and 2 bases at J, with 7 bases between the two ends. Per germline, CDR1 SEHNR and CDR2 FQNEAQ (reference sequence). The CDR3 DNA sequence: TGTGCCAGCAGCTTGGTATGCAACTATGGCTACACCTTC. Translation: CASSLVCNYGYTF. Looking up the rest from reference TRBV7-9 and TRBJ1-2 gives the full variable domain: DTGVSQNPRHKITKRGQNVTFRCDPISEHNRLYWYRQTLGQGPEFLTYFQNEAQLEKSRLLSDRFSAERPKGSFSTLEIQRTEQGDSAMYLCASSLVCNYGYTFGSGTRLTVV.